The next 22 T cell receptor beta chains were all read from a single sample in a study of regulatory T cells in long-lasting Graves disease. Arm-PCR of CDR3 regions with iRepertoire HTBI primers generated TCR beta libraries. TCRdb itself ran the multiplex PCR reads through MiXCR, one entry per CDR3 protein. The sample holds fewer than 650,000 distinct CDR3 sequences, 15% to 20% seen once. Documented time point: newly diagnosed GD, antithyroid drugs for less than 3 months. The authors made the TCR library using RNA they extracted from PBMCs. This sample also belongs to another study, concerning T cells in Graves' hyperthyroidism and ophthalmopathy.

The sample was peripheral blood mononuclear cells (PBMCs), taken at new diagnosis, from a patient treated with antithyroid drugs. These receptors were obtained from a woman between 25 and 40 years old with Graves disease.

The chain couples TRBV2 to TRBJ1-2; D gene uncertain. CDR3 length equals 15 residues. Per germline, CDR1 SNHLY and CDR2 FYNNEI. V was cut by 4 bases and J by 5 bases, with 17 bases left in between. This chain's CDR3 is CASSGAGDRPYGYTF. The CDR3 DNA is TGTGCCAGCAGTGGGGCCGGTGACCGACCTTATGGCTACACCTTC.

This clonotype was recorded many times. CDR3 coding DNA: TGTGCCAGCAGTGCCCAGCGGGAAACCTACGAGCAGTACTTC. Its translation is CASSAQRETYEQYF. V usage is TRBV2 and J usage is TRBJ2-7, with 7 bases matching TRBD2. V shed 4 bases, J shed 2 bases, and the junction held 5 bases outside the gene matches. The CDR3 extends over 14 amino acids. The V gene's germline CDR1 is SNHLY and CDR2 FYNNEI.

This sequence joins TRBV30 and TRBJ2-7, with D tentatively TRBD2 (5 bases). The CDR3 is made up of 14 amino acids. CDR1 is GTSNPN and CDR2 is SVGIG in the germline V gene (reference sequence). Trimming pared 0 bases from V and 2 bases from J, leaving 11 bases between. In DNA, the CDR3 is TGTGCCTGGAGTGTAGGAAACGGGGCCTACGAGCAGTACTTC. Its protein product is CAWSVGNGAYEQYF.

This clonotype has a handful of counts. The V and J genes are TRBV19 and TRBJ1-1, with 8 bases identical to TRBD1. J was trimmed by 1 base and V by 8 bases; bases with no gene match: 6. Germline V CDR1 and CDR2: LNHDA, SQIVND (reference sequence). The CDR3 is 14 amino acids. CDR3 sequence: CASGGQVENTEAFF. Written as DNA, the CDR3 is TGTGCCAGTGGGGGACAGGTCGAGAACACTGAAGCTTTCTTT.

There are many counts of this clonotype. V and J are TRBV6-9 and TRBJ1-1, with TRBD1 identical over 8 bases. The CDR3 totals 15 residues. With 3 bases clipped from V and 4 bases from J, the junction kept 7 bases outside the gene matches. CDR1 is MNHGY, CDR2 SVAAGI, per germline. CDR3 sequence reads: CASSYRTGRITEAFF. The CDR3 nucleotides are TGTGCCAGCAGTTACCGGACAGGGAGGATCACTGAAGCTTTCTTT.

The V gene is TRBV19, the J gene TRBJ2-3, with TRBD2 identical over 11 bases. Germline lookup yields CDR1 LNHDA and CDR2 SQIVND (reference sequence). The CDR3 runs to 17 residues. With V trimmed by 7 bases and J by 4 bases, 13 bases remained unmatched. CDR3 region: CASTSRLAGGPADTQYF. In nucleotides, the CDR3 is TGTGCCAGTACCTCACGTTTAGCGGGAGGGCCGGCAGATACGCAGTATTTT.

The chain uses TRBV7-2 and TRBJ2-2, with D unresolved. Trimming removed 9 bases from V and 4 bases from J, with 15 bases in between. This CDR3 is 14 amino acids long. Germline V lookup: CDR1 SGHTA, CDR2 FQGNSA. The CDR3 here is CASSLGHLTGELFF. The CDR3 DNA sequence: TGTGCCAGTAGTTTGGGTCACCTCACCGGGGAGCTGTTTTTT.

A remark on this clonotype: A much larger clone differs from this one at a single base, so this may be a read error. The chain recombines TRBV24-1 with TRBJ2-3; 11 nucleotides agree with TRBD2. The V and J ends lost 4 bases and 5 bases, in that order; junction bases with no gene match: 13. Germline CDR1 KGHDR, CDR2 SFDVKD. The CDR3 runs 18 residues. In DNA form, the CDR3 reads TGTGCCACCAGTGAGCCGAGGGTTAGCGGGAGGGCGGGAGATACGCAGTATTTT. Translating gives CATSEPRVSGRAGDTQYF.

The V gene is TRBV6-1, the J gene TRBJ2-7; possible D gene TRBD2, 6 bases. Trimming left V 6 bases short and J 3 bases short, with 15 bases between. The CDR3 is 14 amino acids. The V gene's germline CDR1 is MNHNS and CDR2 SASEGT. The CDR3 sequence: CASRGPGLFYEQYF. DNA for the CDR3: TGTGCCAGCAGGGGTCCGGGACTCTTCTACGAGCAGTACTTC.

This clonotype appeared many times. The chain joins TRBV20-1 to TRBJ2-5, with 8 bases identical to TRBD1. Germline CDR1 is DFQATT and CDR2 is SNEGSKA (reference sequence). This CDR3 region has 17 residues. The CDR3 sequence: CSARRDWTGTNRETQYF. CDR3 DNA: TGCAGCGCACGCAGAGATTGGACAGGGACCAACAGAGAGACCCAGTACTTC.

This clonotype was picked up a small number of times. J is TRBJ1-3 and V is TRBV15, with 7 positions matching TRBD1. The V gene end was trimmed by 3 bases and the J gene end by 0 bases; junction bases not matched to a gene: 8. CDR1 is LNHNV and CDR2 is YYDKDF in the germline V gene (reference sequence). The CDR3 runs to 17 residues. As DNA, the CDR3 is TGTGCCACCAGCAGCCATCCGGGACAGAGCTCTGGAAACACCATATATTTT. This gives the protein CATSSHPGQSSGNTIYF.

The chain recombines TRBV6-2 or TRBV6-3 with TRBJ2-7, with TRBD1 identical over 10 bases. This CDR3 comprises 15 residues. The V gene end was trimmed by 2 bases and the J gene end by 4 bases; junction bases not matched to a gene: 5. Germline lookup yields CDR1 MNHEY and CDR2 SVGEGT. CDR3 loop: CASSYARQGAYEQYF. As DNA, the CDR3 is TGTGCCAGCAGTTACGCGCGACAGGGGGCTTACGAGCAGTACTTC.

This clonotype was found many times. The genes are TRBV12-3 or TRBV12-4 and TRBJ1-1; 7 bases line up with TRBD1. V shed 3 bases and J 7 bases; nucleotides not matched to a gene: 5. The CDR3 runs to 13 residues. The CDR3 here is CASSLEGANEAFF. In DNA, the CDR3 is TGTGCCAGCAGTTTGGAGGGGGCGAATGAAGCTTTCTTT.

This clonotype showed up many times. The rearrangement links TRBV28 to TRBJ1-2; TRBD1 agrees at 11 bases. This CDR3 spans 13 amino acids. CDR1 and CDR2 from the germline V gene are MDHEN and SYDVKM. Unmatched junction bases numbered 1, after V lost 4 bases and J lost 6 bases. In DNA form, the CDR3 reads TGTGCCAGCAGTTCGGGACAGGGGGATGGCTACACCTTC. Its translation is CASSSGQGDGYTF.

This clonotype has a handful of counts. J is TRBJ2-7 and V is TRBV2; TRBD2 is a possible D gene (7 bases). Trimming stripped 7 bases from V and 12 bases from J, with 16 bases between. The germline CDR1 and CDR2 sequences are SNHLY and FYNNEI. CDR3 length: 11 residues. Here the CDR3 DNA reads TGTGCCAGCACCGAGGGGGGGAGGGGGTACTTC. This gives the protein CASTEGGRGYF.

As to this clonotype: Being one base from a much bigger clone, this may be a read error. V is TRBV6-2 or TRBV6-3 and J is TRBJ1-2, with D possibly being TRBD1 (6 bases). The CDR3 is made up of 17 amino acids. Looked up from germline, CDR1 is MNHEY and CDR2 is SVGEGT. The ends were cut back, 7 bases at V and 4 bases at J, with 25 bases in the middle. The CDR3, as DNA: TGTGCCAGCATCGCGAGGGGGGGGAACGGAATGTCCTATGGCTACACCTTC. Encoded protein: CASIARGGNGMSYGYTF.

This clonotype was seen at least ten times. The genes are TRBV29-1 and TRBJ1-2; 10 bases are a match to TRBD1. From germline, CDR1 is SQVTM and CDR2 ANQGSEA. The CDR3 extends over 13 amino acids. J was trimmed by 4 bases and V by 7 bases; bases with no gene match: 6. CDR3 protein: CSARQGAGYGYTF. The CDR3 coding sequence is TGCAGCGCCCGACAGGGGGCGGGCTATGGCTACACCTTC.

This clonotype was found a few times. V and J are TRBV27 and TRBJ1-6; 9 bases map to TRBD1. The V gene's germline CDR1 is MNHEY and CDR2 SMNVEV (reference sequence). This CDR3 has 14 amino acids. J gave up 9 bases and V 6 bases, and 6 bases lay outside the gene matches. Written as DNA, the CDR3 is TGTGCCAGCAGACGACAGGGGGACCCTTCACCCCTCCACTTT. Its protein product is CASRRQGDPSPLHF.

This clonotype has at least ten counts. This chain links TRBV7-2 with TRBJ2-1; D is undetermined. The CDR3 runs 13 residues. Germline V gene lookup returns CDR1 SGHTA and CDR2 FQGNSA. Deletions cut 5 bases from V and 5 bases from J, with 10 bases between. CDR3 residues: CASSPAHHNEQFF. The CDR3 DNA follows: TGTGCCAGCAGCCCTGCCCACCACAATGAGCAGTTCTTC.

This clonotype was detected many times. The chain employs TRBV28 and TRBJ2-7; either TRBD1 or TRBD2 may supply D (5 bases each). CDR1 is MDHEN, CDR2 SYDVKM, per germline. Trimming cost V 11 bases and J 3 bases, with 17 bases left between them. CDR3 length: 13 amino acids. This CDR3 reads CAARGVGVYEQYF. The CDR3 DNA sequence: TGTGCCGCGAGAGGGGTAGGGGTCTACGAGCAGTACTTC.

There are a few counts of this clonotype. A read error may account for a junction end that differs from germline. This chain uses TRBV2 with TRBJ1-6, with D unresolved. This CDR3 is 14 amino acids long. Germline V gives CDR1 SNHLY, CDR2 FYNNEI. CDR3 sequence reads: CASSHGSYNSPLHF. In DNA, the CDR3 is TGCGCCAGCAGCCATGGATCGTATAATTCACCCCTCCACTTT. Looking up the rest from reference TRBV2 and TRBJ1-6 gives the full variable domain: EPEVTQTPSHQVTQMGQEVILRCVPISNHLYFYWYRQILGQKVEFLVSFYNNEISEKSEIFDDQFSVERPDGSNFTLKIRSTKLEDSAMYFCASSHGSYNSPLHFGNGTRLTVT.

At least ten counts were recorded for this clonotype. V usage is TRBV10-1 and J usage is TRBJ1-2, with a weak D call TRBD1 (5 bases). V was clipped by 6 bases and J by 2 bases, with 13 bases between them. Germline V gives CDR1 WNHNN, CDR2 SYGVQD (reference sequence). CDR3 size: 14 residues. CDR3 sequence reads: CASSDRDDNYGYTF. The CDR3 region has the DNA TGCGCCAGCAGCGACCGGGACGACAACTATGGCTACACCTTC.